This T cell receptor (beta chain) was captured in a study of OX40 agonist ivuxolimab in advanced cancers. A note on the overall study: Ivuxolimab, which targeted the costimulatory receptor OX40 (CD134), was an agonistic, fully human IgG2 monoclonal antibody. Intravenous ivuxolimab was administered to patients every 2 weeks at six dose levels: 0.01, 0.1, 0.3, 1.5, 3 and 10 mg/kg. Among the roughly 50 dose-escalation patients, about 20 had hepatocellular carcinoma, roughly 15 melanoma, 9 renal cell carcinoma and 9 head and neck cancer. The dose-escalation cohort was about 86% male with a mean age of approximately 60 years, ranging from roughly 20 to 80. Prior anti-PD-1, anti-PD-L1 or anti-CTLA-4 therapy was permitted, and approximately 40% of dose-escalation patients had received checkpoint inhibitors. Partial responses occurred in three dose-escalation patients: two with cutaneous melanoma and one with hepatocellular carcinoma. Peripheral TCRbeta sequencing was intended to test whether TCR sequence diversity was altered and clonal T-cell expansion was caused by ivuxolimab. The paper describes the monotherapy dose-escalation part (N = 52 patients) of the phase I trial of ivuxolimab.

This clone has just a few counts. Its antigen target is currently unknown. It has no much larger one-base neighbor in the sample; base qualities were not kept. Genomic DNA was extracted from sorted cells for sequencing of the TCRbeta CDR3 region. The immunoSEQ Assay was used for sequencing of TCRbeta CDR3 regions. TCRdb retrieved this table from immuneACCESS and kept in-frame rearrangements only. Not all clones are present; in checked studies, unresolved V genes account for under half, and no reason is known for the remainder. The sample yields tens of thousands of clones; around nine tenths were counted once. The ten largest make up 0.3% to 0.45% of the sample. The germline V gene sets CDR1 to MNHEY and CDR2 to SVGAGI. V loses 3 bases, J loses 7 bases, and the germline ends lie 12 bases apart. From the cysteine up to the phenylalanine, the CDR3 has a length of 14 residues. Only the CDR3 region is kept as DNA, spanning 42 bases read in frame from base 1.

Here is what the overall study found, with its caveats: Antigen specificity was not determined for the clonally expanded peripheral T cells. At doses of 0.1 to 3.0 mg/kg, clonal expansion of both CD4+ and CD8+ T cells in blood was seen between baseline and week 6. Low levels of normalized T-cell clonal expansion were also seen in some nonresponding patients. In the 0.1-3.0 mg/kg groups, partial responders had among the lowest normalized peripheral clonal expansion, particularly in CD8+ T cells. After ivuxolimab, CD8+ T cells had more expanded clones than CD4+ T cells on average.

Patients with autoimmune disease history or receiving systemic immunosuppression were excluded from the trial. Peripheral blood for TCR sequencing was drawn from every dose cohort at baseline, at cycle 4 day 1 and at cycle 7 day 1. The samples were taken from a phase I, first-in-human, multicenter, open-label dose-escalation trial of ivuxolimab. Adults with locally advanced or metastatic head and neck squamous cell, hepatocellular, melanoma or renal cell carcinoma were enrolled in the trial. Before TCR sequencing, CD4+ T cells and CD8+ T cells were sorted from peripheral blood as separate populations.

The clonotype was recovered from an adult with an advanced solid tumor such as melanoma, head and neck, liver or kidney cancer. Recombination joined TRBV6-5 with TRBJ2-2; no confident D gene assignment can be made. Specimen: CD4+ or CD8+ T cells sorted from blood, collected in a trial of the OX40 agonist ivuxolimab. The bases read TGTGCCAGCAGTTATAGCTCTGTTGGCGGGGAGCTGTTTTTT. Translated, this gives CASSYSSVGGELFF.